Described below is a single TCR beta chain sequence and its context. This clonotype showed up many times. The antigen this receptor binds is unknown. Nothing much larger sits one base from this clone, and base qualities are not available. The sample belongs to a study of Graves' ophthalmopathy and Graves' hyperthyroidism listed by TCRdb under 2018. About the full investigation: Hyperthyroidism was defined as stable when no progression to ophthalmopathy occurred within 18 months of follow-up. In total, 135 blood samples were TCR-sequenced: fewer than 50 ophthalmopathy, some 75 hyperthyroidism and roughly 17 hyperthyroidism-to-ophthalmopathy patients. T-cell repertoires of thyroid tissue and blood were compared in a handful of hyperthyroidism patients. The study used TCR beta repertoire signatures to distinguish Graves' ophthalmopathy from Graves' hyperthyroidism and to predict progression to ophthalmopathy. An independent validation cohort comprised some 19 hyperthyroidism patients and about 16 patients who later progressed from hyperthyroidism to ophthalmopathy. Once sampling was done, hyperthyroidism patients were given methimazole at a starting dose of 30 mg daily, while ophthalmopathy patients were given high-dose intravenous methylprednisolone. A discovery set of 90 to 100 patients (more than 40 ophthalmopathy, 55 to 60 stable hyperthyroidism) was enrolled to explore V-J signatures distinguishing ophthalmopathy from hyperthyroidism.

Inclusive of the bounding cysteine and phenylalanine, the CDR3 is 13 residues long. Only the CDR3 DNA is retained, 39 bases long and in frame from the first base. Germline trimming: 7 bases from V, 6 bases from J; junction bases outside gene matches: 4. Based on the germline V gene, the CDR1 and CDR2 sequences are MGHDK and SYGVNS. What the authors observed across the whole study: In validation, the model predicted ophthalmopathy progression with more than 55% sensitivity and 72% to 80% specificity; roughly 11 predicted patients were CT-confirmed with GO in a median of around 6 months. In cross-validation, the 13-signature model distinguished ophthalmopathy from stable hyperthyroidism with less than 90% sensitivity and roughly 84% specificity, while in the test set the corresponding values were around 79% and 71%. Most expanded thyroid clonotypes with a frequency above 0.001 also appeared in blood, which suggests that blood repertoires may reflect the immune response in the thyroid. Sample size was not statistically predetermined, and group allocation was not concealed from the investigators.

TCR beta CDR3 regions were amplified from RNA transcripts for repertoire sequencing. A first-round RT-PCR used HTBI primers with the Qiagen OneStep RT-PCR kit, followed by a second-round multiplex PCR, size selection and purification. The libraries underwent paired-end sequencing with 100 bp reads on an Illumina HiSeq2000. For the original study's pipeline: Reads were processed with SOAPnuke, discarding reads with adapters, uncalled bases, mean Phred below 15, or no exact constant-primer or identifier match. High-quality paired reads were merged with COPE v1.2.5. Each unique nucleotide sequence was treated as a clonotype, and MiTCR v1.1 was used to align the clonotypes to the IMGT TRB V, D and J references. The analysis was limited to V-J combinations with a frequency above 0.0001, which together covered 99.2% of repertoires. For each V-J combination, a TCR clonal expansion and chaos score was defined as F50 clonal expansion divided by the chaos observed in the TCRdist matrix. Welch's t-statistics and random forest were used to reduce the features to 10 to 15 V-J combinations, which were then used as input to a naive Bayes classifier. The Morisita-Horn index was used to measure how similar the thyroid and blood repertoires were. TCRdb took the public reads, trimmed them with fastp at Q25, ran MiXCR for clone calling and kept in-frame beta chains. Identical CDR3 proteins give one entry, which carries the most common genes and DNA. The V and J calls come from TCRdb's annotation, not from the publication. Across this sample there are around 520,000 distinct CDR3 sequences, with less than 45% seen only once. The top ten clonotypes cover about 4.6% of the sample.

Hyperthyroidism patients were newly diagnosed, were aged 18 to 65 years, and had a disease duration under 2 months. Anyone with other autoimmune diseases, uncontrolled infections, pregnancy or lactation was excluded from the study. Diagnosis was based on clinical symptoms, serum thyroxine, TRAb, thyroid ultrasound and orbital computed tomography. Trizol reagent was used to extract the total RNA, and its quality was then checked on an Agilent 2100 Bioanalyzer. This receptor chain uses TRBV25-1 and TRBJ1-2; 11 nucleotides in the junction match TRBD1. The sequenced sample was peripheral blood or thyroid tissue (not recorded which). This receptor was identified in an adult man with Graves' hyperthyroidism. The CDR3 is CASTKDRGHGYTF. The bases read TGTGCCAGCACCAAGGACAGGGGGCATGGCTACACCTTC.